What follows are 10 T cell receptor beta chains derived from one specimen sequenced in a study of blood T cells in healthy people across ages. With a J-beta primer mix and a sample-barcoded 5' primer, a second PCR ran about 7 to 11 cycles. MiXCR, applied by TCRdb to the 5' RACE reads, yields one record per CDR3 protein. In the table there are 950,000 to 1,200,000 distinct CDR3 sequences, more than 30% of which are singletons. Sequencing input: blood. The receptors come from a man between 18 and 35 years old in good health.

V is TRBV3-1 and J is TRBJ2-1, with 15 bases lining up with TRBD2. The germline gives CDR1 LGHDT, CDR2 YNNKEL (reference sequence). The CDR3 totals 19 residues. V shed 4 bases and J 2 bases; nucleotides not matched to a gene: 9. CDR3 loop: CASSLLGTSGGSTYNEQFF. CDR3 sequence (DNA): TGTGCCAGCAGCCTCCTCGGGACTAGCGGGGGGTCAACCTACAATGAGCAGTTCTTC.

This rearrangement joins TRBV9 to TRBJ1-2, with no clear D. This CDR3 region has 15 residues. V was cut by 6 bases and J by 0 bases, with 15 bases left in between. Looked up from germline, CDR1 is SGDLS and CDR2 is YYNGEE. DNA for the CDR3: TGTGCCAGCAACCGACCGGGCAGCACTAACTATGGCTACACCTTC. Protein: CASNRPGSTNYGYTF. The full variable domain, completed using reference TRBV9 and TRBJ1-2, is DSGVTQTPKHLITATGQRVTLRCSPRSGDLSVYWYQQSLDQGLQFLIQYYNGEERAKGNILERFSAQQFPDLHSELNLSSLELGDSALYFCASNRPGSTNYGYTFGSGTRLTVV.

The chain has TRBV12-5 and TRBJ2-1; either TRBD1 or TRBD2 may fit D (5 bases each). The better agreement between TRBJ2-7 and the DNA end casts doubt on the J call. This CDR3 region has 14 residues. Germline assignment: CDR1 LGHNT and CDR2 FRNRAP. CDR3: CASGPGPNYNEQYF. DNA of the CDR3: TGTGCTAGTGGGCCGGGACCTAACTACAATGAGCAGTACTTC.

The chain's CDR3 is CASRRESTEETQYF. The DNA for the CDR3 is TGCGCCAGCAGGCGCGAAAGTACCGAAGAGACCCAGTACTTC. This sequence joins TRBV5-1 and TRBJ2-5; D not certain. This CDR3 is built from 14 residues. Trimming left V 5 bases short and J 3 bases short, with 14 bases between. The V gene's germline CDR1 is SGHRS and CDR2 YFSETQ.

This chain uses TRBV25-1 with TRBJ1-6; D not resolved. Germline loops: CDR1 MGHDK, CDR2 SYGVNS. CDR3 size: 14 residues. Between the trimmed V and J ends, which lost 4 bases and 6 bases, there was a span of 10 bases. CDR3 sequence (DNA): TGTGCCAGCAGTGGGGAGGAGCTTAATTCACCCCTCCACTTT. Protein sequence: CASSGEELNSPLHF.

The V call is TRBV27, the J call TRBJ1-1; D call uncertain. The CDR3 covers 13 residues. V lost 6 bases, J lost 2 bases, and 10 bases lay in between. CDR1 and CDR2 (germline): MNHEY, SMNVEV (reference sequence). The chain's CDR3 is CASRTNRNTEAFF. DNA for the CDR3: TGTGCCAGCAGGACAAACCGTAACACTGAAGCTTTCTTT.

The rearrangement uses TRBV5-1 and TRBJ1-5; D unclear. Germline lookup yields CDR1 SGHRS and CDR2 YFSETQ. Trimming pared 5 bases from V and 2 bases from J, leaving 11 bases between. The CDR3 sequence is 14 residues long. CDR3 region: CASRRDLGNQPQHF. CDR3 DNA: TGCGCCAGCAGGAGGGATCTGGGCAATCAGCCCCAGCATTTT. The whole variable domain, remainder taken from reference TRBV5-1 and TRBJ1-5, is KAGVTQTPRYLIKTRGQQVTLSCSPISGHRSVSWYQQTPGQGLQFLFEYFSETQRNKGNFPGRFSGRQFSNSRSEMNVSTLELGDSALYLCASRRDLGNQPQHFGDGTRLSIL.

Concerning this clonotype: At one of its ends the junction is not consistent with the germline gene, which may arise from a read error. The chain is built from TRBV5-1 and TRBJ1-5, with D unresolved. CDR1 SGHRS and CDR2 YFSETQ come from the germline V gene. This CDR3 comprises 14 residues. CDR3 DNA: TGCGCCAGCGGCTTGGAAGGACTCAATCAGCCCCAGCATTTT. Amino acids: CASGLEGLNQPQHF.

This chain uses TRBV7-2 with TRBJ2-1; TRBD2 agrees at 10 bases. The V segment lost 2 bases and the J segment 7 bases; nucleotides outside the gene matches: 5. Germline lookup yields CDR1 SGHTA and CDR2 FQGNSA. The CDR3 spans 15 residues. The CDR3 spells CASSLQRGGMNEQFF. In DNA, the CDR3 is TGTGCCAGCAGCTTACAGCGGGGGGGCATGAATGAGCAGTTCTTC. The complete variable domain, with remaining parts taken from reference TRBV7-2 and TRBJ2-1, reads GAGVSQSPSNKVTEKGKDVELRCDPISGHTALYWYRQSLGQGLEFLIYFQGNSAPDKSGLPSDRFSAERTGGSVSTLTIQRTQQEDSAVYLCASSLQRGGMNEQFFGPGTRLTVL.

This sequence joins TRBV25-1 and TRBJ1-2; D gene ambiguous. Trimming removed 5 bases at V and 6 bases at J, with 13 bases between. In germline, CDR1 is MGHDK, CDR2 SYGVNS. The CDR3 consists of 13 residues. In DNA form, the CDR3 reads TGTGCCAGCAGTCTCTCCCGAGCGGATGGCTACACCTTC. It encodes CASSLSRADGYTF.